This TCR beta chain was observed in a study of shared clonotypes between healthy human individuals. Between the trimmed V and J ends, which lost 8 bases and 0 bases, there was a span of 10 bases. CDR3 length equals 13 residues. The germline gives CDR1 LNHNV, CDR2 YYDKDF (reference sequence). The run depth of the assay was deep. This table comes from immunoSEQ multiplex PCR, and its TCRdb copy is limited to in-frame clones, with some not included. Of millions of clones in the sample, more than 90% were seen once. Into CD45RA+ naive and CD45RA-negative memory subsets, the CD4+ cells were split. The chain is built from TRBV15 and TRBJ2-5; D not certain. The sequence was collected from a man aged 18 to 29 in good health. Sequenced: naive CD4+ T cells sorted from blood. Subset specified: CD45RA+ positively selected. CDR3 DNA sequence: TGTGCCACCCGGGTTGGGTACCAAGAGACCCAGTACTTC. This encodes CATRVGYQETQYF. The entire variable domain, with the rest obtained from reference TRBV15 and TRBJ2-5, is as follows: DAMVIQNPRYQVTQFGKPVTLSCSQTLNHNVMYWYQQKSSQAPKLLFHYYDKDFNNEADTPDNFQSRRPNTSFCFLDIRSPGLGDTAMYLCATRVGYQETQYFGPGTRLLVL.